The 5 T cell receptor beta chains listed next were all sequenced from one sample in a study of shared clonotypes between healthy human individuals. Sequencing used immunoSEQ multiplex PCR; TCRdb keeps in-frame clones, though not all of them. The data show 300,000 to 400,000 clones, over 70% seen once. Sequences were obtained from memory CD4+ T cells sorted from blood. Indicated subset: CD45RA-negative fraction. The source is a man aged 25 to 40 in good health.

V usage is TRBV5-1 and J usage is TRBJ2-1; 11 positions match TRBD2. The V segment lost 4 bases and the J segment 4 bases; nucleotides outside the gene matches: 4. Germline V lookup: CDR1 SGHRS, CDR2 YFSETQ. The CDR3 is made up of 15 amino acids. The CDR3 reads CASSEGTSGYNEQFF. Here the CDR3 DNA reads TGCGCCAGCAGCGAAGGGACTAGCGGATACAATGAGCAGTTCTTC.

The chain employs TRBV19 and TRBJ2-6; D is unclear. Per germline, CDR1 LNHDA and CDR2 SQIVND (reference sequence). This CDR3 contains 17 residues. V was shortened by 5 bases and J by 5 bases, with 19 bases between the two germline ends. The CDR3 loop reads CASSPCKSQSRANVLTF. For the CDR3, the DNA is TGTGCCAGTAGTCCGTGCAAATCACAAAGTCGGGCCAACGTCCTGACTTTC.

The chain recombines TRBV4-3 with TRBJ2-4, with unresolved D. Germline V CDR1 and CDR2: LGHNA, YSLEER. V lost 0 bases and J 6 bases, leaving 6 bases between the germline ends. This CDR3 has 13 amino acids. The CDR3, as DNA: TGCGCCAGCAGCCAAGACAGTCGAAACATTCAGTACTTC. Translated: CASSQDSRNIQYF.

This clone has a handful of counts. The same CDR3 is also encoded by other DNA sequences in this sample. The CDR3 here is CASSVSVNTEAFF. The CDR3 DNA reads TGTGCCAGCAGTGTATCAGTGAACACTGAAGCTTTCTTT. This sequence joins TRBV6-4 and TRBJ1-1; unclear D gene. Trimming removed 4 bases at V and 0 bases at J, with 6 bases between. Germline V gene lookup returns CDR1 MRHNA and CDR2 SNTAGT. The CDR3 contains 13 residues.

In its sample, this clone was seen many times. The V gene is TRBV5-8, the J gene TRBJ1-1; 12 nucleotides match TRBD1. The V segment lost 4 bases and the J segment 4 bases; nucleotides outside the gene matches: 8. Germline V lookup: CDR1 SGHTS, CDR2 YDEGEE. This CDR3 is built from 16 residues. The CDR3 DNA reads as TGTGCCAGCAGCATCGGGACAGGGGGCGCGGGCACTGAAGCTTTCTTT. It codes for CASSIGTGGAGTEAFF.